This T cell receptor (beta chain) was documented in a study of T cells in localized non-small cell lung cancer. This clone was detected only a few times. What it recognizes is unknown. Per the germline V gene, CDR1 is SGDLS and CDR2 is YYNGEE. V dropped 0 bases and J dropped 6 bases, with 15 bases sitting between them. The CDR3 is made up of 15 amino acids. Study-wide points: Clonality of T cells reached its maximum in uninvolved adjacent lung, surpassing tumor.

Assay: immunoSEQ multiplex PCR; the TCRdb copy retains only in-frame clones and omits some. This sample yields tens of thousands of clones, of which 92% are seen a single time; less than 2.5% belongs to the top ten. Sequencing was performed on peripheral blood, taken before any cancer treatment. This sequence joins TRBV9 and TRBJ1-2; D gene unclear. This TCR was recovered from a female donor older than 55 with stage I lung adenocarcinoma. CDR3 sequence reads: CASSVAVGNGDGYTF. CDR3 DNA: TGTGCCAGCAGCGTAGCGGTAGGGAACGGAGATGGCTACACCTTC.